The source of this T cell receptor beta chain is a study of control samples from healthy donors and cancer patients. The CDR3 is 15 residues long. CDR1 is KGHSH, CDR2 LQKENI, per germline. Trimming stripped 3 bases from V and 9 bases from J, with 21 bases between. Assay: immunoSEQ multiplex PCR; the TCRdb copy retains only in-frame clones and omits some. The table lists 95,000 to 150,000 clones, more than 75% of them singletons, with about 8.7% in the top ten. The chain is built from TRBV18 and TRBJ2-7; D call uncertain. This receptor was obtained from a man between 40 and 49 years old in good health. Source material: blood. The CDR3 reads CASSPRTSFANAQYF. The CDR3 nucleotides read TGTGCCAGCTCACCTCGGACCAGCTTTGCGAATGCGCAGTACTTC. Full variable domain (rest looked up from reference TRBV18 and TRBJ2-7): NAGVMQNPRHLVRRRGQEARLRCSPMKGHSHVYWYRQLPEEGLKFMVYLQKENIIDESGMPKERFSAEFPKEGPSILRIQQVVRGDSAAYFCASSPRTSFANAQYFGPGTRLTVT.